The present TCR beta chain was sequenced within a study of post-analysis software for immune sequencing data. Overall study results and limits: When patients were compared with controls, about five TRBV segments were more frequent, TRBV5-6, TRBV5-1 and TRBV20-1 among them.

This clonotype has a handful of counts. The antigen is not known. V gave up 6 bases and J gave up 8 bases; unmatched junction bases: 23. Per germline, CDR1 MNHEY and CDR2 SMNVEV (reference sequence). The CDR3 is made up of 18 amino acids. Unique molecular identifiers had been added to the TCR beta cDNA libraries. Out of 1 to 10 million T cells, some 480,000 cDNA molecules were generated. TCRdb reprocessed the PCR reads with MiXCR, giving one entry per CDR3 protein. The data contain some 700,000 distinct CDR3 sequences, roughly three fifths of them singletons. The sample taken for sequencing was blood. This chain links TRBV27 with TRBJ1-2; 8 nucleotides match TRBD1. This clonotype was sampled from a girl aged 2-10 years with multiple sclerosis. CDR3 residues: CASRPGTGALAMASGYTF. The CDR3 nucleotides read TGTGCCAGCAGACCCGGGACAGGCGCCTTGGCTATGGCATCGGGCTACACCTTC.